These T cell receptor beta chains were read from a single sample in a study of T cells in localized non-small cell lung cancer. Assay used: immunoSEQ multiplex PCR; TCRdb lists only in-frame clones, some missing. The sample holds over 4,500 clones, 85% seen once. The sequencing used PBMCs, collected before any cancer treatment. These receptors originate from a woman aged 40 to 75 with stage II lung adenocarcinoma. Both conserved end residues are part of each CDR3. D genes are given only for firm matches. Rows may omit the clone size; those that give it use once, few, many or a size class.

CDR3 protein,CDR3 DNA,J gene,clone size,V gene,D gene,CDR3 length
CASSIGQINSNQPQHF,TGTGCCAGTAGTATAGGGCAGATTAATAGCAATCAGCCCCAGCATTTT,TRBJ1-5,NA,TRBV19,NA,16
CASSFGQGAESPLHF,TGTGCCAGCAGTTTCGGACAGGGGGCTGAGTCACCCCTCCACTTT,TRBJ1-6,few,TRBV2,TRBD1,15
CASKIGQGNQPQHF,TGTGCCAGTAAGATTGGGCAGGGCAATCAGCCCCAGCATTTT,TRBJ1-5,once,TRBV19,NA,14
CASSTGRNTEAFF,TGTGCCAGCTCCACGGGCAGAAACACTGAAGCTTTCTTT,TRBJ1-1,NA,TRBV18,NA,13
CASSLEIGQQYF,TGTGCCAGCAGCCTCGAGATAGGCCAGCAGTATTTT,TRBJ2-3,NA,TRBV2,NA,12
CAISESPPQTPQYF,TGTGCCATCAGTGAGTCCCCCCCACAGACCCCCCAGTACTTC,TRBJ2-4,NA,TRBV10-3,NA,14
CASSGIGGRYNEQFF,TGTGCCAGCAGTGGGATAGGGGGCCGCTACAATGAGCAGTTCTTC,TRBJ2-1,NA,TRBV25-1,TRBD1,15
CASSQGGSGHFRNEQFF,TGCGCCAGCAGCCAAGGAGGATCGGGACACTTTCGCAATGAGCAGTTCTTC,TRBJ2-1,NA,TRBV4-3,NA,17
CAISEPGGQRETQYF,TGTGCCATCAGTGAGCCGGGGGGCCAAAGGGAGACCCAGTACTTC,TRBJ2-5,NA,TRBV10-3,NA,15
CASSPNPRQFSNQPQHF,TGTGCCAGCTCACCAAACCCAAGACAGTTTAGCAATCAGCCCCAGCATTTT,TRBJ1-5,NA,TRBV18,NA,17
CASTHNGQNEKLFF,TGTGCCAGCACTCACAACGGGCAGAATGAAAAACTGTTTTTT,TRBJ1-4,NA,TRBV4-2,NA,14
CASSPSPGGRGTDTQYF,TGTGCCAGCAGCCCAAGTCCAGGGGGCAGAGGCACAGATACGCAGTATTTT,TRBJ2-3,NA,TRBV4-2,TRBD1,17
CASSEGSVWNEQFF,TGTGCCAGCAGTGAAGGTTCGGTTTGGAATGAGCAGTTCTTC,TRBJ2-1,once,TRBV2,NA,14
CAREREPNTGELFF,TGTGCCAGAGAGCGGGAGCCTAACACCGGGGAGCTGTTTTTT,TRBJ2-2,NA,TRBV2,TRBD2,14
CASLGHHNTEAFF,TGTGCCAGCTTAGGACATCATAACACTGAAGCTTTCTTT,TRBJ1-1,NA,TRBV28,NA,13
CSVETVSGNTEAFF,TGCAGCGTTGAGACCGTAAGTGGGAACACTGAAGCTTTCTTT,TRBJ1-1,few,TRBV29-1,NA,14
CASSLQGYEAFF,TGTGCCAGCAGCTTGCAGGGCTATGAAGCTTTCTTT,TRBJ1-1,NA,TRBV5-4,NA,12
CASSPNPRGNYEQYF,TGTGCCAGCTCACCAAATCCCAGGGGTAACTACGAGCAGTACTTC,TRBJ2-7,NA,TRBV18,NA,15
CASSIFTGVRDTDTQYF,TGTGCCAGTAGTATATTCACCGGAGTACGGGACACAGATACGCAGTATTTT,TRBJ2-3,NA,TRBV19,NA,17
CATSRDFQETQYF,TGTGCCACCAGCCGGGACTTCCAAGAGACCCAGTACTTC,TRBJ2-5,NA,TRBV15,NA,13
CASRRELDTEAFF,TGCGCCAGCAGGAGAGAGTTGGATACTGAAGCTTTCTTT,TRBJ1-1,NA,TRBV5-1,NA,13
CASSLGEFRRSNEQFF,TGTGCCAGCAGCTTAGGGGAATTTCGTCGGTCGAATGAGCAGTTCTTC,TRBJ2-1,NA,TRBV7-8,NA,16
CASIMTGGPQETQYF,TGTGCCAGCATCATGACAGGGGGACCCCAAGAGACCCAGTACTTC,TRBJ2-5,NA,TRBV7-2,TRBD1,15
CAIRAREGQPQHF,TGTGCCATCAGGGCCAGGGAAGGTCAGCCCCAGCATTTT,TRBJ1-5,once,TRBV10-3,NA,13
CASSQEVTGTVVFGYTF,TGCGCCAGCAGCCAGGAAGTTACCGGGACAGTCGTATTCGGCTACACCTTC,TRBJ1-2,NA,TRBV4-3,TRBD1,17
CASSVRTAGYTF,TGTGCCAGCAGCGTCCGGACAGCCGGCTACACCTTC,TRBJ1-2,NA,TRBV11-3,NA,12
CASSDPRTSGRAQETQYF,TGTGCCAGCAGTGACCCCCGGACTAGCGGGAGGGCTCAAGAGACCCAGTACTTC,TRBJ2-5,NA,TRBV6-4,TRBD2,18
CASSLGTGVIYEQYF,TGTGCCAGCAGCTTAGGGACAGGGGTCATCTACGAGCAGTACTTC,TRBJ2-7,NA,TRBV7-2,TRBD1,15
CSVEGRDSQHRGAVF,TGCAGCGTTGAAGGAAGGGACAGTCAACACCGGGGAGCTGTTTTT,TRBJ2-2,NA,TRBV29-1,TRBD1,15
CASSSDSASGANVLTF,TGTGCCAGCAGCTCGGACAGCGCCTCTGGGGCCAACGTCCTGACTTTC,TRBJ2-6,NA,TRBV7-3,NA,16
CASSTRGRGNEKLFF,TGTGCCAGCAGCACCCGGGGGAGGGGGAATGAAAAACTGTTTTTT,TRBJ1-4,NA,TRBV9,NA,15
CASSLSRTPGDTQYF,TGTGCCAGCAGTTTATCGAGGACACCCGGGGATACGCAGTATTTT,TRBJ2-3,NA,TRBV27,NA,15
CATRQGGRHGYTF,TGTGCCACTCGCCAGGGGGGGCGGCATGGCTACACCTTC,TRBJ1-2,NA,TRBV28,TRBD1,13
CSVTTASSGNTIYF,TGCAGCGTTACGACAGCGAGCTCTGGAAACACCATATATTTT,TRBJ1-3,once,TRBV29-1,NA,14
CASSSLAGGPRTGELFF,TGTGCCAGTAGTAGCCTAGCGGGAGGCCCGAGGACCGGGGAGCTGTTTTTT,TRBJ2-2,NA,TRBV19,TRBD2,17
CASSEEVGWENQQFF,TGCGCCAGCAGTGAGGAGGTCGGTTGGGAAAATCAGCAGTTCTTC,TRBJ2-1,NA,TRBV10-2,NA,15
CASSLSGGETQYF,TGTGCCAGCAGTTTATCGGGGGGGGAGACCCAGTACTTC,TRBJ2-5,NA,TRBV27,TRBD2,13
CASKFRRTDSYEQYF,TGTGCCAGCAAATTCCGGAGGACAGATTCCTACGAGCAGTACTTC,TRBJ2-7,NA,TRBV6-5,NA,15
CASSFRGNTEAFF,TGTGCCAGCAGTTTTCGGGGGAACACTGAAGCTTTCTTT,TRBJ1-1,NA,TRBV28,NA,13
CASSQEEAFLAGGTDTQYF,TGCGCCAGCAGCCAAGAGGAGGCTTTCCTAGCGGGGGGCACAGATACGCAGTATTTT,TRBJ2-3,few,TRBV4-1,TRBD2,19
CASSPGTDLNTEAFF,TGTGCCAGCAGCCCTGGGACGGATCTTAACACTGAAGCTTTCTTT,TRBJ1-1,NA,TRBV11-3,NA,15
CASSLSPLAGVRTDTQYF,TGTGCCAGCAGTTTATCCCCTTTAGCGGGAGTTCGGACAGATACGCAGTATTTT,TRBJ2-3,NA,TRBV27,TRBD2,18
CASSPRTSGSTDTQYF,TGCGCCAGCAGCCCCCGGACTAGCGGATCCACAGATACGCAGTATTTT,TRBJ2-3,once,TRBV4-1,TRBD2,16
CASSYQSGSQETQYF,TGTGCCAGCAGCTACCAAAGCGGGTCTCAAGAGACCCAGTACTTC,TRBJ2-5,NA,TRBV7-2,NA,15
CASSPQIQETQYF,TGTGCCAGCTCACCACAAATACAAGAGACCCAGTACTTC,TRBJ2-5,NA,TRBV18,NA,13
CASSFSTGTEAFF,TGTGCCAGCAGCTTCTCTACAGGGACTGAAGCTTTCTTT,TRBJ1-1,NA,TRBV11-3,NA,13
CASSVEDRISYEQYF,TGTGCCAGCAGCGTAGAAGATCGAATCTCCTACGAGCAGTACTTC,TRBJ2-7,NA,TRBV9,NA,15
CASSLLAGEGAGELFF,TGTGCCAGCAGCTTACTAGCGGGAGAAGGCGCCGGGGAGCTGTTTTTT,TRBJ2-2,NA,TRBV7-8,TRBD2,16
CASSLWWSGREQYF,TGTGCCAGCAGCTTGTGGTGGTCGGGGAGGGAGCAGTACTTC,TRBJ2-7,NA,TRBV5-5,NA,14
CASSPQGNEQYF,TGTGCCAGCTCACCACAGGGGAACGAGCAGTACTTC,TRBJ2-7,NA,TRBV18,NA,12
CASSNGGLLGYTF,TGTGCCAGTAGTAATGGGGGTCTCTTGGGCTACACCTTC,TRBJ1-2,once,TRBV19,NA,13
CASSLWSGNTEAFF,TGTGCCAGCAGCTTGTGGTCAGGAAACACTGAAGCTTTCTTT,TRBJ1-1,NA,TRBV7-8,NA,14
CASSFRPSGFQETQYF,TGTGCCAGCAGTTTTAGGCCTAGCGGGTTCCAAGAGACCCAGTACTTC,TRBJ2-5,NA,TRBV27,TRBD2,16
CAWSVHGKGGRYGYTF,TGTGCCTGGAGTGTACATGGGAAGGGAGGGAGGTATGGCTACACCTTC,TRBJ1-2,NA,TRBV30,NA,16